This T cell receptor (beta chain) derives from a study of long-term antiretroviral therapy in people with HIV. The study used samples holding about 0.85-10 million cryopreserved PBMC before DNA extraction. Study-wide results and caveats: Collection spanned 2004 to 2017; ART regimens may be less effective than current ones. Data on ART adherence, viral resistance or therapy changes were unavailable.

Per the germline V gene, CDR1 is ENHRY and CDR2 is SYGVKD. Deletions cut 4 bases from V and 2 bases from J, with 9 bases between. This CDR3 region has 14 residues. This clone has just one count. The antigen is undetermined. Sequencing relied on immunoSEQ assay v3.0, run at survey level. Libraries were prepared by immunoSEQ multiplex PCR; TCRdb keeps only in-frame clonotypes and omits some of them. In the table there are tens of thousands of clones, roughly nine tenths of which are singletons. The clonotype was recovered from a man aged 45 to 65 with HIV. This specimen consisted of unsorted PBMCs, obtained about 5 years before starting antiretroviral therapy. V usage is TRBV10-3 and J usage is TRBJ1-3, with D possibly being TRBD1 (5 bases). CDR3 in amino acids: CAISGWTTGNTIYF. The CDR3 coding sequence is TGTGCCATCAGTGGTTGGACAACTGGAAACACCATATATTTT.